These T cell receptor beta chains were read from a single sample in a study of response to subunit inactivated influenza vaccine. A single record per CDR3 protein comes from TCRdb applying MiXCR to the RT-PCR reads. The repertoire holds about 300,000 distinct CDR3 sequences, with roughly 22% as singletons. The specimen was PBMCs from blood, collected about 20 months after vaccination. The receptors stem from a man between 50 and 75 years old who received an inactivated influenza vaccine. Both conserved end residues are part of each CDR3. A D gene is named only where the DNA matches it firmly. Clone size is stated in some rows and not others, as once, few, many or a class when expanded.

>TRBV4-1|TRBJ1-3|few|16|-
CASSPTGSSSGNTIYF
TGCGCCAGCAGCCCCACAGGGTCGAGCTCTGGAAACACCATATATTTT
>TRBV12-3/TRBV12-4|TRBJ1-1|many|15|TRBD1
CASTPGGGLVTEAFF
TGTGCCAGCACCCCAGGGGGAGGTCTTGTCACTGAAGCTTTCTTT
>TRBV7-2|TRBJ2-3|-|15|-
CASSFSGIWTDTQYF
TGTGCCAGCAGCTTTTCAGGGATATGGACAGATACGCAGTATTTT
>TRBV12-3/TRBV12-4|TRBJ1-4|few|14|-
CASSLLAKGEKLFF
TGTGCCAGCAGTTTATTAGCAAAAGGGGAAAAACTGTTTTTT
>TRBV20-1|TRBJ2-1|-|14|TRBD2
CSASKTSGLNEQFF
TGCAGTGCCAGCAAGACTAGCGGACTCAATGAGCAGTTCTTC
>TRBV20-1|TRBJ2-7|-|12|TRBD2
CSARTSGGPQYF
TGCAGTGCTCGGACTAGCGGGGGGCCGCAGTACTTC
>TRBV20-1|TRBJ1-2|-|17|-
CSARDARQLRLLYGYTF
TGCAGTGCTAGAGATGCCCGCCAGCTACGACTCCTCTATGGCTACACCTTC
>TRBV7-8|TRBJ2-3|few|13|-
CASSSPPTDTQYF
TGTGCCAGCAGCTCCCCCCCCACAGATACGCAGTATTTT
>TRBV12-3/TRBV12-4|TRBJ1-1|many|16|TRBD1
CASSLAWQGANTEAFF
TGTGCCAGCAGTTTAGCGTGGCAGGGGGCGAACACTGAAGCTTTCTTT
>TRBV5-1|TRBJ1-1|few|13|TRBD1
CASSFDRGAEAFF
TGCGCCAGCAGCTTCGACAGGGGGGCTGAAGCTTTCTTT
>TRBV4-3|TRBJ1-2|few|13|TRBD1
CASSQETGDGYTF
TGCGCCAGCAGCCAAGAAACAGGGGATGGCTACACCTTC
>TRBV7-2|TRBJ1-2|-|15|-
CASSLAKRQTYGYTF
TGTGCCAGCAGCTTAGCTAAGCGGCAAACCTATGGCTACACCTTC
>TRBV11-2|TRBJ2-5|-|14|-
CASSLVRGTETQYF
TGTGCCAGCAGCTTAGTGAGGGGGACGGAGACCCAGTACTTC
>TRBV7-2|TRBJ2-7|few|16|-
CASSPNQRGGLSDLYF
TGTGCCAGCAGCCCGAACCAACGAGGCGGGCTCTCGGATTTGTACTTC
>TRBV7-2|TRBJ1-4|-|15|-
CASSRHMATNEKLFF
TGTGCCAGCAGCCGACACATGGCGACTAATGAAAAACTGTTTTTT
>TRBV6-2/TRBV6-3|TRBJ2-4|few|17|TRBD2
CASSPTGTSVAKNIQYF
TGTGCCAGCAGTCCTACCGGGACTAGCGTTGCCAAAAACATTCAGTACTTC
>TRBV3-1|TRBJ1-2|few|15|TRBD1
CASSQARRDREGYTF
TGTGCCAGCAGCCAAGCCCGCCGGGACAGGGAGGGCTACACCTTC
>TRBV5-1|TRBJ1-6|-|15|TRBD1
CASSSAGTGNSVLHF
TGCGCCAGCAGCTCCGCCGGGACAGGGAATTCGGTCCTCCACTTT
>TRBV5-1|TRBJ2-7|-|15|TRBD2
CASSPDGRSSYEQYF
TGCGCCAGCAGCCCAGACGGGAGGAGCTCCTACGAGCAGTACTTC
>TRBV5-1|TRBJ2-7|many|16|-
CASSFRATGISYEQYF
TGCGCCAGCAGCTTTAGAGCTACAGGGATATCCTACGAGCAGTACTTC
>TRBV29-1|TRBJ2-7|-|14|TRBD2
CSVSVAGGRYEQYF
TGCAGCGTTTCAGTAGCGGGAGGCCGGTACGAGCAGTACTTC
>TRBV27|TRBJ2-5|-|11|-
CASSLGGAQYF
TGTGCCAGCAGTTTAGGTGGGGCTCAGTACTTC
>TRBV20-1|TRBJ2-7|many|13|-
CSARISELGEQYF
TGCAGTGCTAGGATAAGCGAACTAGGCGAGCAGTACTTC
>TRBV6-2/TRBV6-3|TRBJ2-5|few|15|TRBD2
CASSDGTSGKETQYF
TGTGCCAGCAGTGACGGGACTAGCGGGAAAGAGACCCAGTACTTC
>TRBV20-1|TRBJ1-1|few|14|-
CSATRTSLNTEAFF
TGCAGTGCTACTCGGACCTCCTTGAACACTGAAGCTTTCTTT
>TRBV10-3|TRBJ2-3|many|14|-
CANSPPENPDTQYF
TGTGCCAACTCCCCCCCGGAGAACCCAGATACGCAGTATTTT
>TRBV18|TRBJ1-1|few|15|TRBD1
CASSLNRDRGTEAFF
TGTGCCAGCTCACTAAACCGGGACAGGGGTACTGAAGCTTTCTTT
>TRBV7-9|TRBJ2-5|few|13|-
CASRGTWGETQYF
TGTGCCAGCCGGGGCACTTGGGGGGAGACCCAGTACTTC
>TRBV28|TRBJ2-4|-|13|-
CASSLPGVNIQYF
TGTGCCAGCAGTTTACCAGGGGTAAACATTCAGTACTTC
>TRBV5-1|TRBJ1-1|many|14|-
CASSLRAPNTEAFF
TGCGCCAGCAGCTTGAGGGCCCCGAACACTGAAGCTTTCTTT
>TRBV4-2|TRBJ2-5|-|16|-
CASSQDQKTGQETQYF
TGTGCCAGCAGCCAAGATCAGAAGACGGGACAAGAGACCCAGTACTTC
>TRBV29-1|TRBJ1-4|many|12|-
CSVAGKGEKLFF
TGCAGCGTCGCAGGGAAGGGTGAAAAACTGTTTTTT
>TRBV7-9|TRBJ1-1|-|14|-
CASSSSGGGTEAFF
TGTGCCAGCAGCTCCTCCGGCGGTGGAACTGAAGCTTTCTTT
>TRBV5-1|TRBJ2-2|-|13|-
CASSLERTGELFF
TGCGCCAGCAGCTTGGAGAGGACCGGGGAGCTGTTTTTT
>TRBV28|TRBJ2-1|few|13|-
CASTGSGLQKQFF
TGTGCCAGCACCGGGAGCGGTCTCCAGAAGCAGTTCTTC
>TRBV2|TRBJ2-3|-|14|-
CASSVRTSTDTQYF
TGTGCCAGCAGTGTCAGGACTAGCACAGATACGCAGTATTTT
>TRBV15|TRBJ2-7|few|15|-
CATSRDTVLDRKQYF
TGTGCCACCAGCAGAGATACCGTCCTGGACCGAAAGCAGTACTTC
>TRBV12-3/TRBV12-4|TRBJ2-7|-|12|-
CASSQGMREQYF
TGTGCCAGCAGCCAGGGGATGAGGGAGCAGTACTTC
>TRBV3-1|TRBJ2-3|many|17|TRBD2
CASSQDRAGGRSDTQYF
TGTGCCAGCAGCCAAGATAGAGCGGGGGGGCGGTCAGATACGCAGTATTTT
>TRBV14|TRBJ2-7|-|15|TRBD1
CASSQGTGRAYEQYF
TGTGCCAGCAGCCAGGGGACAGGCAGGGCCTACGAGCAGTACTTC
>TRBV10-3|TRBJ1-1|few|13|-
CAIGSGRHTEAFF
TGTGCCATAGGGTCGGGGCGACACACTGAAGCTTTCTTT
>TRBV30|TRBJ1-6|-|14|TRBD1
CAWTTGVYNSPLHF
TGTGCCTGGACCACAGGGGTCTATAATTCACCCCTCCACTTT
>TRBV4-1|TRBJ1-1|-|18|-
CASSQSQELRGLFTEAFF
TGCGCCAGCAGCCAATCCCAGGAACTCAGGGGACTCTTCACTGAAGCTTTCTTT
>TRBV4-3|TRBJ1-2|-|15|-
CASSQDFQAWGGYTF
TGCGCCAGCAGCCAAGATTTCCAGGCATGGGGTGGCTACACCTTC
>TRBV14|TRBJ1-1|-|15|-
CASSQLGQMNTEAFF
TGTGCCAGCAGCCAGCTCGGACAGATGAACACTGAAGCTTTCTTT
>TRBV4-1|TRBJ1-5|-|17|-
CASSLQVTPLSGQPQHF
TGCGCCAGCAGCCTACAGGTAACGCCGCTCAGCGGGCAGCCCCAGCATTTT